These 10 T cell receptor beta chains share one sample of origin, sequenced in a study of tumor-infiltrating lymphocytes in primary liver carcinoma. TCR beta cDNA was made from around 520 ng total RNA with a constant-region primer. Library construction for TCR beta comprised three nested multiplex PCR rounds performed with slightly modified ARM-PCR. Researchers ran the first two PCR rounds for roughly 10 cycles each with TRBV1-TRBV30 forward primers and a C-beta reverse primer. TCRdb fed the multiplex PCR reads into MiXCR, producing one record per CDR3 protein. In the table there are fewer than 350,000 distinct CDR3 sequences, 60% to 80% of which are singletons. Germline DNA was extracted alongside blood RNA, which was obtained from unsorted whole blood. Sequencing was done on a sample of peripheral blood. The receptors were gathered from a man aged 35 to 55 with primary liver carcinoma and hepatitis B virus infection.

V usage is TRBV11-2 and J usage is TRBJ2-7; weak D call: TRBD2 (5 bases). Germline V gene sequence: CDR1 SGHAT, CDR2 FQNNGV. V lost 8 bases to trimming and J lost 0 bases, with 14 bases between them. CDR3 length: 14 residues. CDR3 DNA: TGTGCCAGCTGCCCTGGACTCACCTCCTACGAGCAGTACTTC. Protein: CASCPGLTSYEQYF.

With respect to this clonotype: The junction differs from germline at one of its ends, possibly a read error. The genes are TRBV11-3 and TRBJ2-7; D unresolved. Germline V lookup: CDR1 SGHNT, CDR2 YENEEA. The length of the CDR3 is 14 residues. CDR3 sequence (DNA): TGTGTCAGCAGCTTAGCCGACTGCTCCTACGAACAGTACTTC. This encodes CVSSLADCSYEQYF.

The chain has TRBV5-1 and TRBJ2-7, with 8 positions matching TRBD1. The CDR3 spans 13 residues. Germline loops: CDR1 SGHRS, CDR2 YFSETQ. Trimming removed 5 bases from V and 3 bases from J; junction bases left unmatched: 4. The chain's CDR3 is CASSTGGRYEQYF. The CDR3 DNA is TGCGCCAGCAGTACAGGGGGGCGCTACGAGCAGTACTTC.

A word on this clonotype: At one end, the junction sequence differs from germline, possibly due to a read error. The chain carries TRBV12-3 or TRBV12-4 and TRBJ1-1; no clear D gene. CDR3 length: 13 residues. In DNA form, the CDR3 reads TGTGCCAGCAGTTTAGCTGAAAACACTGTAGCTTTCTTT. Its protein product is CASSLAENTVAFF.

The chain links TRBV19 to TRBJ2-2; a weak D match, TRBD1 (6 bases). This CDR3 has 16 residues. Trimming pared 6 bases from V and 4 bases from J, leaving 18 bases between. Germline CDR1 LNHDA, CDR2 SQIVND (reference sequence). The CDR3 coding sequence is TGTGCCAGTAGGAGAGGGGACACCCCGGGCACCGGGGAGCTGTTTTTT. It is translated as CASRRGDTPGTGELFF. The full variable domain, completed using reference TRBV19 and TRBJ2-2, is DGGITQSPKYLFRKEGQNVTLSCEQNLNHDAMYWYRQDPGQGLRLIYYSQIVNDFQKGDIAEGYSVSREKKESFPLTVTSAQKNPTAFYLCASRRGDTPGTGELFFGEGSRLTVL.

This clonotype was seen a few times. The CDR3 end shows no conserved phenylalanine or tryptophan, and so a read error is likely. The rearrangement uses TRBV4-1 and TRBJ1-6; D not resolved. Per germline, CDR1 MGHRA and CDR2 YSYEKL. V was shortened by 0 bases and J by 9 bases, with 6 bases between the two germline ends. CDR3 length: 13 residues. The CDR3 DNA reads TGCGCCAGCAGCCAAGATGAACGTTCACCCCTCCACTTA. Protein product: CASSQDERSPLHL.

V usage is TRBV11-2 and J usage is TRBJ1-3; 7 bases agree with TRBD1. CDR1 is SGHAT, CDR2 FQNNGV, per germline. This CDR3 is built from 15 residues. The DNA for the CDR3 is TGTACCACCAGCATCCACAGGGGAACTGGAAACACCATATATTTT. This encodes CTTSIHRGTGNTIYF.

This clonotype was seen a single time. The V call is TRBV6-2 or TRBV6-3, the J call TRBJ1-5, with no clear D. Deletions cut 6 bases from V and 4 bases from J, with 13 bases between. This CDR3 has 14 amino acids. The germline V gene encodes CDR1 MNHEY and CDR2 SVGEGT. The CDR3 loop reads CASSRPSSNQPQHF. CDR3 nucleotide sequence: TGTGCCAGCAGCCGACCCAGCTCAAATCAGCCCCAGCATTTT.

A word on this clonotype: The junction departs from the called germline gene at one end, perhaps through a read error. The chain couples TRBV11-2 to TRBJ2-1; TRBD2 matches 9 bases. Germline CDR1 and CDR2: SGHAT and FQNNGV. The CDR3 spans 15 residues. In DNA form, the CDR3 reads TGTGTCAGCAGCTCACTAGCGGGCTCCTACAATGAGCAGTTCTTC. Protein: CVSSSLAGSYNEQFF. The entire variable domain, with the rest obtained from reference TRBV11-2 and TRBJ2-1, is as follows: EAGVAQSPRYKIIEKRQSVAFWCNPISGHATLYWYQQILGQGPKLLIQFQNNGVVDDSQLPKDRFSAERLKGVDSTLKIQPAKLEDSAVYLCVSSSLAGSYNEQFFGPGTRLTVL.

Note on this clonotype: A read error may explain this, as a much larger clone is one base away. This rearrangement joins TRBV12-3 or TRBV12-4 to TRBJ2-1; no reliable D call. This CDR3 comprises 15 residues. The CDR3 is CASSPPISSNNEQFF. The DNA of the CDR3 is TGTGCCAGCAGTCCTCCTATAAGCTCCAACAATGAGCAGTTCTTC.